Following are 10 T cell receptor beta chains from one sample sequenced in a study of early stage breast cancer tumors. Clones were sequenced by immunoSEQ multiplex PCR, and TCRdb holds only the in-frame ones, with some missing. Of 12,000 to 15,000 clones listed, about 88% were seen once; the top ten hold less than 5.5%. Sample: normal breast tissue next to the tumor. The receptors stem from a person aged 25 to 45 with breast cancer.

The CDR3 sequence is CASSSGLEGEQFF. The DNA for the CDR3 is TGTGCCAGCAGCTCCGGCCTTGAAGGTGAGCAGTTCTTC. The rearrangement links TRBV11-2 to TRBJ2-1; D is uncertain. This CDR3 is 13 amino acids long. Germline values: CDR1 SGHAT, CDR2 FQNNGV. Trimming shortened V by 4 bases and J by 9 bases, and 13 bases separated the two germline ends.

The V and J genes are TRBV5-4 and TRBJ2-5; 7 nucleotides align to TRBD2. Germline values: CDR1 SGHNT, CDR2 YYREEE (reference sequence). The CDR3 loop spans 15 amino acids. J was trimmed by 5 bases and V by 4 bases; bases with no gene match: 11. CDR3 amino acids: CASSQASSGSETQYF. CDR3 in DNA: TGTGCCAGCAGCCAGGCATCTAGCGGTTCGGAGACCCAGTACTTC.

V gene TRBV27 combines with J gene TRBJ2-1; D not resolved. CDR1 is MNHEY, CDR2 SMNVEV, per germline (reference sequence). The CDR3 covers 15 residues. Trimming cost V 3 bases and J 5 bases, with 14 bases left between them. The CDR3 loop reads CASSFWREINNEQFF. The CDR3 DNA follows: TGTGCCAGCAGTTTCTGGCGTGAGATTAACAATGAGCAGTTCTTC.

The chain employs TRBV29-1 and TRBJ2-5, with D possibly matching TRBD2 (5 bases). CDR1 is SQVTM and CDR2 is ANQGSEA in the germline V gene. With 6 bases removed from V and 5 bases from J, the gap between germline ends came to 19 bases. This CDR3 has 14 residues. This chain's CDR3 is CSVSDWTSRETQYF. For the CDR3, the DNA is TGCAGCGTATCGGACTGGACCTCACGGGAGACCCAGTACTTC.

The chain employs TRBV6-5 and TRBJ1-4, with D maybe TRBD1 (6 bases). V lost 4 bases, J lost 7 bases, and 16 bases lay in between. The CDR3 totals 15 residues. Germline lookup yields CDR1 MNHEY and CDR2 SVGAGI. DNA for the CDR3: TGTGCCAGCAGTTTTATAACAGGGAATGGTGAAAAACTGTTTTTT. Residues: CASSFITGNGEKLFF.

The chain links TRBV30 to TRBJ2-2; 9 bases fit TRBD2. The CDR3 totals 15 residues. Looked up from germline, CDR1 is GTSNPN and CDR2 is SVGIG (reference sequence). V was clipped by 2 bases and J by 7 bases; unmatched bases: 8. This CDR3 reads CAWSLRGLAFGELFF. CDR3 nucleotides: TGTGCCTGGAGTTTAAGGGGACTAGCTTTCGGGGAGCTGTTTTTT.

The chain is built from TRBV30 and TRBJ1-1, with TRBD1 as a possible D gene (5 bases). Trimming pared 0 bases from V and 12 bases from J, leaving 20 bases between. This CDR3 region has 14 residues. Germline CDR1 is GTSNPN and CDR2 is SVGIG (reference sequence). This CDR3 reads CAWSVSRALLETFF. The CDR3, as DNA: TGTGCCTGGAGTGTGAGCAGGGCCCTACTTGAGACTTTCTTT.

The chain combines TRBV30 with TRBJ2-1, with unresolved D. Looked up from germline, CDR1 is GTSNPN and CDR2 is SVGIG (reference sequence). V was cut by 2 bases and J by 9 bases, with 11 bases left in between. The length of the CDR3 is 12 residues. CDR3 protein: CAWSFGGFEQFF. The CDR3 DNA follows: TGTGCCTGGAGTTTCGGTGGGTTTGAGCAGTTCTTC.

The chain links TRBV11-2 to TRBJ2-7, with D possibly being TRBD2 (6 bases). Trimming cost V 2 bases and J 5 bases, with 10 bases left between them. The CDR3 is 13 residues long. Germline V gene data show CDR1 as SGHAT and CDR2 as FQNNGV. This chain's CDR3 is CASSLRSGDEQYF. CDR3 sequence (DNA): TGTGCCAGCAGCTTACGTAGCGGTGACGAGCAGTACTTC. The full variable domain, its missing parts supplied by reference TRBV11-2 and TRBJ2-7, is EAGVAQSPRYKIIEKRQSVAFWCNPISGHATLYWYQQILGQGPKLLIQFQNNGVVDDSQLPKDRFSAERLKGVDSTLKIQPAKLEDSAVYLCASSLRSGDEQYFGPGTRLTVT.

The chain employs TRBV19 and TRBJ2-7, with 10 positions matching TRBD1. The germline CDR1 and CDR2 sequences are LNHDA and SQIVND (reference sequence). The CDR3 totals 18 residues. The J segment lost 0 bases and the V segment lost 2 bases, leaving 10 bases of the junction unmatched. The CDR3 is CASSIKGQGSLSSYEQYF. CDR3 coding DNA: TGTGCCAGTAGTATAAAGGGACAGGGGTCACTATCCTCCTACGAGCAGTACTTC.